What follows are 32 T cell receptor beta chains derived from one specimen sequenced in a study of PD-1 blockade in mismatch repair-deficient tumors. The repertoire was sequenced with immunoSEQ multiplex PCR; TCRdb's copy has only in-frame clones and lacks some. Of approximately 63,000 clones in the sample, approximately 89% were seen once. This specimen consisted of peripheral blood, obtained 52 weeks after starting pembrolizumab. The receptors stem from an adult with mismatch repair-deficient cancer.

The DNA of the CDR3 is TGTGCCTGGAGTTACCTATCTGGGGCCAACGTCCTGACTTTC. It specifies CAWSYLSGANVLTF. This chain connects TRBV30 to TRBJ2-6, with no clear D. V dropped 2 bases and J dropped 1 base, with 6 bases sitting between them. The CDR3 runs 14 residues. The germline V gene has CDR1 GTSNPN and CDR2 SVGIG (reference sequence).

This chain links TRBV29-1 with TRBJ2-1, with D hard to call. The germline CDR1 and CDR2 sequences are SQVTM and ANQGSEA. This CDR3 spans 13 amino acids. Between the trimmed V and J ends, which lost 3 bases and 2 bases, there was a span of 8 bases. The CDR3 here is CSVDSRTYNEQFF. CDR3 DNA sequence: TGCAGCGTTGATTCTCGCACCTACAATGAGCAGTTCTTC.

The chain combines TRBV15 with TRBJ2-3, with 9 bases fitting TRBD1. The trim removed 0 bases at V and 0 bases at J, leaving 7 bases unmatched. This CDR3 is built from 18 residues. The V gene's germline CDR1 is LNHNV and CDR2 YYDKDF (reference sequence). CDR3 in amino acids: CATSREPTGGASTDTQYF. In nucleotides, the CDR3 is TGTGCCACCAGCAGAGAGCCCACAGGGGGCGCTAGCACAGATACGCAGTATTTT.

The chain joins TRBV30 to TRBJ1-1; 8 nucleotides match TRBD1. Germline V gene lookup returns CDR1 GTSNPN and CDR2 SVGIG (reference sequence). V shed 4 bases and J 5 bases; nucleotides not matched to a gene: 9. This CDR3 contains 14 residues. The CDR3 region is CAWIPKTGVTEAFF. In nucleotides, the CDR3 is TGTGCCTGGATCCCCAAGACAGGGGTAACTGAAGCTTTCTTT.

This rearrangement joins TRBV11-2 to TRBJ2-7; D remains ambiguous. Trimming removed 1 base at V and 5 bases at J, with 6 bases between. Germline lookup yields CDR1 SGHAT and CDR2 FQNNGV. There are 12 residues in the CDR3. In DNA, the CDR3 is TGTGCCAGCAGCTTAGCCCGCCACGAGCAGTACTTC. The encoded protein is CASSLARHEQYF.

The rearrangement uses TRBV7-9 and TRBJ2-1; D may be TRBD2 (5 bases). The CDR3 runs 15 residues. The germline gives CDR1 SEHNR, CDR2 FQNEAQ (reference sequence). Deletions cut 2 bases from V and 0 bases from J, with 8 bases between. CDR3 in amino acids: CASSLKGSSYNEQFF. CDR3 in DNA: TGTGCCAGCAGCTTAAAAGGGAGCTCCTACAATGAGCAGTTCTTC. Looking up the rest from reference TRBV7-9 and TRBJ2-1 gives the full variable domain: DTGVSQNPRHKITKRGQNVTFRCDPISEHNRLYWYRQTLGQGPEFLTYFQNEAQLEKSRLLSDRFSAERPKGSFSTLEIQRTEQGDSAMYLCASSLKGSSYNEQFFGPGTRLTVL.

V and J are TRBV25-1 and TRBJ1-5, with D possibly matching TRBD1 (5 bases). The CDR3 has 15 residues. CDR1 is MGHDK, CDR2 SYGVNS, per germline. V lost 2 bases and J lost 0, with 8 bases in between. This CDR3 reads CASSETGDSNQPQHF. In nucleotides, the CDR3 is TGTGCCAGCAGTGAAACGGGGGATAGCAATCAGCCCCAGCATTTT.

The count of this clone is one. The chain has TRBV4-1 and TRBJ1-2, with D unclear. Germline V gene data show CDR1 as MGHRA and CDR2 as YSYEKL. V was cut by 0 bases and J by 5 bases, with 10 bases left in between. This CDR3 is built from 14 residues. Here the CDR3 DNA reads TGCGCCAGCAGCCAAGATCCGGCCGCATATGGCTACACCTTC. It codes for CASSQDPAAYGYTF.

The chain has TRBV10-3 and TRBJ2-7, with TRBD2 matching 14 bases. CDR1 and CDR2 from the germline V gene are ENHRY and SYGVKD. The length of the CDR3 is 16 residues. After removal of 2 bases from V and 3 bases from J, the junction contained 3 bases not matched to a gene. The CDR3 nucleotides read TGTGCCATCAGTGAGGGGACTAGCGGGAGAAACTACGAGCAGTACTTC. Protein: CAISEGTSGRNYEQYF.

V gene TRBV5-6 combines with J gene TRBJ2-7; D remains ambiguous. Germline lookup yields CDR1 SGHDT and CDR2 YYEEEE. CDR3 length equals 10 residues. V was trimmed by 4 bases and J by 7 bases, leaving 6 bases between them. The CDR3 loop reads CASSGPEQYF. CDR3 DNA sequence: TGTGCCAGCAGCGGACCAGAGCAGTACTTC.

With regard to this clone: Mismatch with germline at one junction end may stem from a read error. V and J are TRBV4-3 and TRBJ2-1; D ambiguous. Germline loops: CDR1 LGHNA, CDR2 YSLEER. CDR3 length: 15 amino acids. CDR3 coding DNA: TGCGCCAGCAGCCAAGTGTTCGGCTCCTCCAATGAGCAGTTCTTC. Translation: CASSQVFGSSNEQFF.

The rearrangement joins TRBV30 to TRBJ1-1, with D possibly TRBD1 on 5 matching bases. V was shortened by 0 bases and J by 3 bases, with 11 bases between the two germline ends. Germline-derived CDR1 and CDR2 are GTSNPN and SVGIG (reference sequence). The CDR3 loop spans 14 amino acids. The CDR3 loop is CAWSVRWGDTEAFF. The CDR3, as DNA: TGTGCCTGGAGTGTACGTTGGGGGGACACTGAAGCTTTCTTT.

In this sample, this clone turned up once. This chain connects TRBV12-5 to TRBJ2-2; a weak D match, TRBD1 (5 bases). Germline lookup yields CDR1 LGHNT and CDR2 FRNRAP. Deletions cut 0 bases from V and 4 bases from J, with 12 bases between. This CDR3 contains 16 residues. CDR3 in DNA: TGTGCTAGTGGTTTGGTAGTTGGTAGGGGCACCGGGGAGCTGTTTTTT. It is translated as CASGLVVGRGTGELFF.

This rearrangement joins TRBV29-1 to TRBJ1-2; D is ambiguous. V lost 0 bases and J lost 2, with 10 bases in between. CDR3 length equals 14 residues. Germline values: CDR1 SQVTM, CDR2 ANQGSEA. Here the CDR3 DNA reads TGCAGCGTTGAAGATCATAACAAGAACTATGGCTACACCTTC. Protein sequence: CSVEDHNKNYGYTF.

The rearrangement links TRBV4-1 to TRBJ1-4, with a weak D call TRBD1 (5 bases). Germline values: CDR1 MGHRA, CDR2 YSYEKL. The ends were cut back, 1 base at V and 8 bases at J, with 17 bases in the middle. The CDR3 has 16 amino acids. The CDR3 reads CASSQGSRGGKEKLFF. Written as DNA, the CDR3 is TGCGCCAGCAGCCAAGGTTCTCGTGGGGGTAAGGAAAAACTGTTTTTT.

This clone was counted a single time. This chain connects TRBV11-3 to TRBJ2-6; D uncertain. The CDR3 consists of 14 residues. Germline V gene data show CDR1 as SGHNT and CDR2 as YENEEA. V was cut by 1 base and J by 2 bases, with 3 bases left in between. CDR3 region: CASSLGAGANVLTF. CDR3 nucleotide sequence: TGTGCCAGCAGCTTAGGGGCTGGGGCCAACGTCCTGACTTTC. The whole variable domain, filled in from reference TRBV11-3 and TRBJ2-6, reads EAGVVQSPRYKIIEKKQPVAFWCNPISGHNTLYWYLQNLGQGPELLIRYENEEAVDDSQLPKDRFSAERLKGVDSTLKIQPAELGDSAVYLCASSLGAGANVLTFGAGSRLTVL.

The V and J genes are TRBV7-9 and TRBJ1-1, with D hard to call. The CDR3 runs 12 residues. CDR1 is SEHNR and CDR2 is FQNEAQ in the germline V gene (reference sequence). V was trimmed by 5 bases and J by 1 base, leaving 5 bases between them. DNA for the CDR3: TGTGCCAGCAGCCGAAGGAACACTGAAGCTTTCTTT. This sequence encodes CASSRRNTEAFF.

This clone appeared a single time. The chain links TRBV5-6 to TRBJ2-3; TRBD1 agrees at 9 bases. Germline values: CDR1 SGHDT, CDR2 YYEEEE. Trimming took 4 bases from V and 1 from J; bases not matched to a gene: 13. CDR3 length: 18 residues. CDR3 bases: TGTGCCAGCAGCGTTAATCTACAGGGGGCTAGGGGCACAGATACGCAGTATTTT. Its protein product is CASSVNLQGARGTDTQYF.

This chain joins TRBV25-1 and TRBJ2-5; possibly TRBD1 or TRBD2 for D (5 bases each). Trimming removed 3 bases from V and 9 bases from J, with 17 bases in between. The germline V gene encodes CDR1 MGHDK and CDR2 SYGVNS. This CDR3 comprises 14 residues. The CDR3 loop reads CASSDLVQGAAQYF. The CDR3 DNA sequence: TGTGCCAGCAGTGATTTAGTCCAGGGAGCGGCCCAGTACTTC.

The gene calls are TRBV14 and TRBJ1-3, with D hard to call. CDR3 size: 16 residues. V was trimmed by 3 bases and J by 6 bases, leaving 18 bases between them. From germline, CDR1 is SGHDN and CDR2 FVKESK. CDR3 DNA sequence: TGTGCCAGCAGCCAGCAACTCTCGGGCAGAGAAAACACCATATATTTT. This encodes CASSQQLSGRENTIYF.

The CDR3 region has the DNA TGCGCCAGCAGCTTGGACACCTCTGGAAACACCATATATTTT. Translating gives CASSLDTSGNTIYF. The chain is built from TRBV5-1 and TRBJ1-3, with unresolved D. Trimming removed 0 bases at V and 0 bases at J, with 4 bases between. CDR1 and CDR2 from the germline V gene are SGHRS and YFSETQ. The CDR3 runs 14 residues.

The V and J genes are TRBV7-9 and TRBJ2-1; tentatively, D is TRBD1 (6 bases). The germline V and J ends were trimmed by 4 bases and 6 bases, with 16 bases remaining between them. The germline V gene encodes CDR1 SEHNR and CDR2 FQNEAQ (reference sequence). The CDR3 has 15 amino acids. The CDR3 is CASSSRKTGPNEQFF. Here the CDR3 DNA reads TGTGCCAGCAGCTCACGGAAGACAGGACCCAATGAGCAGTTCTTC.

This clone has a single count. The rearrangement joins TRBV7-9 to TRBJ2-2, with 14 bases lining up with TRBD2. V was pared by 5 bases and J by 13 bases, with 9 bases of the junction left unmatched. The CDR3 sequence is 15 residues long. The germline CDR1 and CDR2 sequences are SEHNR and FQNEAQ (reference sequence). CDR3 sequence: CASSSGTSGRGGLFF. CDR3 coding DNA: TGTGCCAGCAGCAGCGGGACTAGCGGGAGAGGCGGGCTGTTTTTT.

The genes are TRBV19 and TRBJ2-2, with 9 bases matching TRBD1. The CDR3 spans 16 residues. Per the germline V gene, CDR1 is LNHDA and CDR2 is SQIVND (reference sequence). Trimming removed 8 bases from V and 7 bases from J; junction bases left unmatched: 14. The chain's CDR3 is CASRPRDRVYSGELFF. In DNA, the CDR3 is TGTGCCAGTCGTCCCCGGGACAGGGTCTATAGCGGGGAGCTGTTTTTT. The entire variable domain, with the rest obtained from reference TRBV19 and TRBJ2-2, is as follows: DGGITQSPKYLFRKEGQNVTLSCEQNLNHDAMYWYRQDPGQGLRLIYYSQIVNDFQKGDIAEGYSVSREKKESFPLTVTSAQKNPTAFYLCASRPRDRVYSGELFFGEGSRLTVL.

The V and J genes are TRBV7-9 and TRBJ2-7; D not resolved. Germline V gene data show CDR1 as SEHNR and CDR2 as FQNEAQ (reference sequence). This CDR3 comprises 12 residues. V was clipped by 0 bases and J by 7 bases, with 7 bases between them. CDR3 DNA sequence: TGTGCCAGCAGCTTAGCGTTCGGGGAGCAGTACTTC. This gives the protein CASSLAFGEQYF.

The chain is built from TRBV7-2 and TRBJ2-5; D gene uncertain. This CDR3 contains 14 residues. Germline-derived CDR1 and CDR2 are SGHTA and FQGNSA. The V end lost 1 base, the J end lost 1 base, and 7 bases lay between the germline ends. CDR3 amino acids: CASSLVQSQETQYF. CDR3 nucleotides: TGTGCCAGCAGCTTAGTACAGAGCCAAGAGACCCAGTACTTC.

This chain links TRBV9 with TRBJ2-5; TRBD2 might be the D (6 bases). The V and J ends lost 4 bases and 5 bases respectively, with 15 bases between them. The CDR3 length is 14 residues. From germline, CDR1 is SGDLS and CDR2 YYNGEE. CDR3 loop: CASSPGVSEETQYF. For the CDR3, the DNA is TGTGCCAGCAGCCCGGGAGTGTCTGAGGAGACCCAGTACTTC.

The rearrangement uses TRBV2 and TRBJ2-7; TRBD2 agrees at 7 bases. This CDR3 contains 14 residues. The germline V gene encodes CDR1 SNHLY and CDR2 FYNNEI. The J segment lost 8 bases and the V segment lost 10 bases, leaving 17 bases of the junction unmatched. Here the CDR3 DNA reads TGTGCCATAATAGCCGGGACTATTACTTGGAAGCAGTACTTC. Translated: CAIIAGTITWKQYF.

This chain uses TRBV4-1 with TRBJ2-1; 7 bases match TRBD2. Germline V gene sequence: CDR1 MGHRA, CDR2 YSYEKL. The V gene end was trimmed by 0 bases and the J gene end by 2 bases; junction bases not matched to a gene: 4. The CDR3 has 16 residues. CDR3 nucleotide sequence: TGCGCCAGCAGCCAAGACTCGGGGAGGGCCTACAATGAGCAGTTCTTC. Translating it yields CASSQDSGRAYNEQFF.

The genes are TRBV27 and TRBJ2-7, with 9 bases aligning to TRBD1. CDR1 and CDR2 (germline): MNHEY, SMNVEV (reference sequence). The CDR3 consists of 13 residues. Losses at the gene ends were 8 bases for V and 0 bases for J; bases not matched to a gene: 2. In DNA, the CDR3 is TGTGCCAGCGAGGGACAGGGCTCCTACGAGCAGTACTTC. It yields the protein CASEGQGSYEQYF.

The rearrangement uses TRBV11-3 and TRBJ2-7, with 7 bases aligning to TRBD2. Germline V gene data show CDR1 as SGHNT and CDR2 as YENEEA. The CDR3 is made up of 15 amino acids. The trim removed 0 bases at V and 3 bases at J, leaving 5 bases unmatched. CDR3 sequence reads: CASSLDSAGVYEQYF. The CDR3 DNA follows: TGTGCCAGCAGCTTAGATTCGGCGGGGGTCTACGAGCAGTACTTC.

This chain links TRBV5-5 with TRBJ1-2, with 12 bases aligning to TRBD1. Per the germline V gene, CDR1 is SGHKS and CDR2 is YYEKEE (reference sequence). The CDR3 is 15 residues long. Trimming removed 4 bases from V and 6 bases from J; junction bases left unmatched: 7. CDR3: CASSGPGQGAHGYTF. DNA for the CDR3: TGTGCCAGCAGCGGGCCGGGACAGGGGGCACATGGCTACACCTTC.